This TCR beta chain was captured in a study of shared clonotypes between healthy human individuals (dated by TCRdb to 2020 to 2022). Study-wide context: A couple of women and a few men aged 18 to 49 years were included in the cohort. To increase sequencing depth and limit assay-specific biases, TCR repertoire library preparation and sequencing were carried out by different laboratories using diverse techniques. For each donor, three plates each were used for CD4 naive and CD4 memory, two plates were used for CD8 naive, and one plate was used for CD8 memory. To estimate repertoire size and how much clonotype sharing occurs between individuals, the study deeply sequenced the blood TCR repertoires of about five healthy adults. Each donor's leukapheresis produced roughly between roughly 0.85 and 10 billion PBMCs.

The study at large found these results: Because the study included a small number of donors, the genetic and exposure-history diversity represented was limited. Pairwise subsampling indicated that sequencing depth was expected to affect the degree of clonotype sharing among donors. Naive subsets generally had larger estimated clonotype richness than memory subsets did. Incomplete sequencing was indicated by rarefaction of sorted-subset datasets, despite the large sequencing depth. Sampling was limited to blood, and TCR repertoires in tissue likely differ from TCR repertoires in blood. Higher generation probabilities were observed for clonotypes shared by all four sorted-subset donors than for non-shared clonotypes. About 5% of naive CD4, 3% to 3.5% of naive CD8, approximately 2.2% of memory CD4, and approximately 0.4% of memory CD8 clonotypes were shared across four donors.

Donors were healthy HIV-negative adults with no recently reported acute infections or vaccinations. All donors were Caucasian adults living in Nashville, Tennessee, USA. CD4+ T cells were enriched by magnetic negative selection; naive cells were then positively selected on CD45RA, and the negative fraction formed the memory subset. Blood was collected by leukapheresis, and PBMCs were isolated by Ficoll-Histopaque density gradient centrifugation and then cryopreserved in liquid nitrogen vapor phase. Purity and quantity of every magnetically sorted T cell population were checked by analytical flow cytometry. From each sorted fraction, genomic DNA was isolated and quantified by UV absorbance on a Nanodrop 2000c. Trimming removed 1 base from V and 7 bases from J, leaving 10 bases between the germline ends. The CDR3 starts with the cysteine, ends with the phenylalanine, and has 13 residues. Of all the DNA, just the CDR3 is kept, 39 bases in frame from base 1. Per the germline V gene, MDHEN is the CDR1 and SYDVKM is the CDR2.

This clone was seen a single time. Its target antigen remains unknown. No quality values exist for individual bases; no much larger clone is one base distant. Using the deep immunoSEQ assay, multiplex PCR amplified TCR CDR3 regions from genomic DNA. Extracted genomic DNA from each cell subset was spread evenly across all wells of several immunoSEQ 96-well plates, with each plate serving as a replicate. For sorted subsets, roughly 200 ng of genomic DNA, equivalent to roughly 30,000 T cell genomes, went into each replicate PCR. Purified libraries were quantified with a Qubit 3.0 fluorometer, sized on a Bioanalyzer 2100, and re-quantified with the KAPA Library Quantification kit. Every immunoSEQ 96-well plate was sequenced on a dedicated single-read 150-cycle Illumina NextSeq 550 flow cell. The source study handled its data this way. Because only junctional sequences without quality scores were contained in the immunoSEQ output, filtering matching that applied to full-length reads could not be performed. Sequences were annotated with PyIR, a Python wrapper for IgBLAST v1.9, using IMGT germline references to assign V/J genes and CDR3. Reads were removed for weak V/J assignments (E-value above 1e-6), missing CDR3, stop codons, out-of-frame junctions, or ambiguous translated residues. V3J clonotypes were defined as sequences sharing the same inferred V gene, J gene, and CDR3 amino acid sequence. Percentage overlap between repertoires was computed as shared unique clonotypes divided by the size of the smaller repertoire. Three approaches were used to assess repertoire richness: RTK rarefaction, the Chao1 estimator, and Recon v2.1 estimates of unobserved clonotypes. For all TCRbeta clonotypes obtained by the gDNA method from a few donors, generation probabilities were computed with OLGA. TCRdb took over this immuneACCESS table, retaining in-frame rearrangements with V and J assigned. Such tables are incomplete; in checked studies, under half of the missing clones stem from an unresolved V gene, and the remainder is unexplained. The D gene and trimming were derived from the DNA, and the V and J assignments and clone size from that table. The sample table holds 1 million to 1.2 million clones, of which approximately 75% were seen once. The ten largest clones take up 0.89% of the sample.

This chain is built from TRBV28 and TRBJ2-5; the D gene cannot be resolved beyond TRBD1 or TRBD2, each matching 5 bases. The source is a young man in good health. Some clones in this sample may be carry-over from other donors' samples. Sequencing was done on a sample of memory CD4+ T cells from PBMCs. What this sample's cell subset or site label stands for: CD45RA-negative fraction. This receptor has the CDR3 CASSLSPRGTQYF. The nucleotide sequence reads as follows: TGTGCCAGCAGTTTATCCCCGAGGGGGACCCAGTACTTC.